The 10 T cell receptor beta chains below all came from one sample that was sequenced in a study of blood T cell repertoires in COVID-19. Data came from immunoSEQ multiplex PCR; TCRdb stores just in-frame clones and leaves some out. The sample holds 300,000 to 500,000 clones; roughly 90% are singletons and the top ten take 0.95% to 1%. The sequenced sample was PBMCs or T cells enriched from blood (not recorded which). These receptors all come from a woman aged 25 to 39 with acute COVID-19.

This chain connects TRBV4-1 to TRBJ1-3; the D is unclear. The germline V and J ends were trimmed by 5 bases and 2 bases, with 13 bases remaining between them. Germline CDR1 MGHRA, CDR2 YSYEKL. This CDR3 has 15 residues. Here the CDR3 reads CASSISGTAGNTIYF. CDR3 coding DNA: TGCGCCAGCAGCATCAGCGGTACGGCTGGAAACACCATATATTTT.

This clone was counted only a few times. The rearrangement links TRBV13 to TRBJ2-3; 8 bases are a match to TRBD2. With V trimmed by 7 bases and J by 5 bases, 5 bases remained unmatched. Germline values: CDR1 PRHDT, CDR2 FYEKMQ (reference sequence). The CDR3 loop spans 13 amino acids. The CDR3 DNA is TGTGCCAGCACCGCCGGGAGGGTAGATACGCAGTATTTT. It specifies CASTAGRVDTQYF.

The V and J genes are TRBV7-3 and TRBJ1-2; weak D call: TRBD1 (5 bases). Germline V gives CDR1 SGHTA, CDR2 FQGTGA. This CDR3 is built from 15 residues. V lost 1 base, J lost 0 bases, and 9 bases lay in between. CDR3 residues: CASSLNGGANYGYTF. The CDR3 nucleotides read TGTGCCAGCAGCTTAAACGGGGGAGCTAACTATGGCTACACCTTC.

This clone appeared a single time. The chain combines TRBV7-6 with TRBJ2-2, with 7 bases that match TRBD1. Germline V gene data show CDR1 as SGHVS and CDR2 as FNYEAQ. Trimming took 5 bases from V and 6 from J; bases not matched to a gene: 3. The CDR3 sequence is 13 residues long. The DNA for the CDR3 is TGTGCCAGCAGCGAAACAGGGGCCGGGGAGCTGTTTTTT. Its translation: CASSETGAGELFF. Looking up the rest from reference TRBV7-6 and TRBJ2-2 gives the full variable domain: GAGVSQSPRYKVTKRGQDVALRCDPISGHVSLYWYRQALGQGPEFLTYFNYEAQQDKSGLPNDRFSAERPEGSISTLTIQRTEQRDSAMYRCASSETGAGELFFGEGSRLTVL.

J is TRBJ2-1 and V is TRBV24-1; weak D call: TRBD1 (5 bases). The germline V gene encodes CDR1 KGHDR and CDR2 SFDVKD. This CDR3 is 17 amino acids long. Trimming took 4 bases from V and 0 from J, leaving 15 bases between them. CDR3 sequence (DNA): TGTGCCACCAGTGACAGGACATCCCCGAGCTCCTACAATGAGCAGTTCTTC. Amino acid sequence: CATSDRTSPSSYNEQFF.

CDR3 sequence: CASSRQGYTYEQYF. The CDR3, as DNA: TGTGCCAGCAGCCGACAGGGCTATACCTACGAGCAGTACTTC. The chain joins TRBV6-5 to TRBJ2-7; 7 positions match TRBD1. The V segment lost 6 bases and the J segment 2 bases; nucleotides outside the gene matches: 7. Germline V gene sequence: CDR1 MNHEY, CDR2 SVGAGI. The CDR3 sequence is 14 residues long.

The CDR3 DNA sequence: TGCGCCAGCAGCTTCGGTGACAGTTATAATTCACCCCTCCACTTT. This encodes CASSFGDSYNSPLHF. The chain is built from TRBV5-1 and TRBJ1-6; tentative D call: TRBD1 (5 bases). V lost 2 bases, J lost 4 bases, and 10 bases lay in between. CDR1 is SGHRS, CDR2 YFSETQ, per germline. The CDR3 extends over 15 amino acids.

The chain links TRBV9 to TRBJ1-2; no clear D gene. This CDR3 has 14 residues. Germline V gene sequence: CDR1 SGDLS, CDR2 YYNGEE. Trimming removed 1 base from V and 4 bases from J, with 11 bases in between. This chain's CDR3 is CASSVQSGSYGYTF. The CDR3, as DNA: TGTGCCAGCAGCGTACAATCGGGGAGCTATGGCTACACCTTC.

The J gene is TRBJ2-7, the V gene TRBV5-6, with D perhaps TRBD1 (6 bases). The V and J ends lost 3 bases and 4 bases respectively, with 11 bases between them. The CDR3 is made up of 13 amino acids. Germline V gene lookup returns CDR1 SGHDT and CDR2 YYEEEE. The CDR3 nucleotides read TGTGCCAGCAGCTCAGTACAGGGATACGAGCAGTACTTC. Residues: CASSSVQGYEQYF. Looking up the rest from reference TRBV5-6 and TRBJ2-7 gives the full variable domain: DAGVTQSPTHLIKTRGQQVTLRCSPKSGHDTVSWYQQALGQGPQFIFQYYEEEERQRGNFPDRFSGHQFPNYSSELNVNALLLGDSALYLCASSSVQGYEQYFGPGTRLTVT.

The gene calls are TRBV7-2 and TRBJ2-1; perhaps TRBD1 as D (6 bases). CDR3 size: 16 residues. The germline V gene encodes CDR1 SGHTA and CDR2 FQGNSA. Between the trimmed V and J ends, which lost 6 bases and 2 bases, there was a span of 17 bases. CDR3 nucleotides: TGTGCCAGCAGACGCACCGGGACAAACCCCTACAATGAGCAGTTCTTC. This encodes CASRRTGTNPYNEQFF. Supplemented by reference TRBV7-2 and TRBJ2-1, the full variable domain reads GAGVSQSPSNKVTEKGKDVELRCDPISGHTALYWYRQSLGQGLEFLIYFQGNSAPDKSGLPSDRFSAERTGGSVSTLTIQRTQQEDSAVYLCASRRTGTNPYNEQFFGPGTRLTVL.